One sample yielded the 29 T cell receptor beta chains listed below, sequenced in a study of blood T cell repertoires in COVID-19. Profiled with immunoSEQ multiplex PCR; TCRdb holds only in-frame clones, not every one. Found here are around 250,000 clones, approximately 90% of them singletons; the top ten hold roughly 0.95%. Sequencing was performed on PBMCs or T cells enriched from blood (not recorded which). The receptors stem from a man between 45 and 60 years old who had been exposed to COVID-19.

CDR3 sequence: CASNLQGGGEKLFF. As DNA, the CDR3 is TGTGCCAGTAACCTGCAGGGGGGTGGTGAAAAACTGTTTTTT. The chain employs TRBV19 and TRBJ1-4; 7 bases map to TRBD1. There are 14 residues in the CDR3. Unmatched junction bases numbered 9, after V lost 7 bases and J lost 7 bases. Germline-derived CDR1 and CDR2 are LNHDA and SQIVND (reference sequence).

The gene calls are TRBV18 and TRBJ2-2; 7 bases line up with TRBD2. This CDR3 spans 14 amino acids. Germline V CDR1 and CDR2: KGHSH, LQKENI. Trimming at V came to 4 bases and at J to 5 bases, leaving 4 bases not matched to a gene. The CDR3 is CASSRSGGTGELFF. CDR3 nucleotide sequence: TGTGCCAGCTCACGCTCGGGGGGTACCGGGGAGCTGTTTTTT.

V and J are TRBV28 and TRBJ2-7, with D possibly matching TRBD2 (5 bases). Germline CDR1 reads MDHEN; CDR2 reads SYDVKM. V dropped 6 bases and J dropped 0 bases, with 15 bases sitting between them. The CDR3 contains 15 residues. For the CDR3, the DNA is TGTGCCAGCAGGGGCCAAGCGGCTAACTCCTACGAGCAGTACTTC. Translating it yields CASRGQAANSYEQYF.

This clone was seen a handful of times. The chain joins TRBV5-1 to TRBJ1-1, with 9 nucleotides matching TRBD1. V lost 3 bases, J lost 5 bases, and 5 bases stayed unmatched. CDR3 length: 14 residues. Germline V gene data show CDR1 as SGHRS and CDR2 as YFSETQ. CDR3 region: CASSYGQGRTEAFF. In DNA, the CDR3 is TGCGCCAGCAGCTATGGACAGGGGAGGACTGAAGCTTTCTTT.

The genes are TRBV27 and TRBJ1-5, with 10 bases identical to TRBD1. Looked up from germline, CDR1 is MNHEY and CDR2 is SMNVEV (reference sequence). V trimming: 8 bases; J trimming: 1 base; junction bases outside the gene matches: 8. CDR3 length equals 16 residues. CDR3 region: CASALKTGGSNQPQHF. The CDR3 coding sequence is TGTGCCAGCGCCCTTAAGACAGGGGGCAGCAATCAGCCCCAGCATTTT.

V and J are TRBV2 and TRBJ1-1; D gene ambiguous. The length of the CDR3 is 14 residues. Trimming took off 3 bases at V and 0 bases at J, with 8 bases between the two ends. Germline loops: CDR1 SNHLY, CDR2 FYNNEI. The CDR3 DNA follows: TGTGCCAGCAGTGATGGCAACATGAACACTGAAGCTTTCTTT. Its protein is CASSDGNMNTEAFF.

The rearrangement uses TRBV5-1 and TRBJ1-5; TRBD1 matches 7 bases. Looked up from germline, CDR1 is SGHRS and CDR2 is YFSETQ. CDR3 length: 15 amino acids. V lost 0 bases and J lost 5; bases outside the gene matches: 5. For the CDR3, the DNA is TGCGCCAGCAGCTTGGGGGACAGTGGGCATCAGCCCCAGCATTTT. Protein: CASSLGDSGHQPQHF.

The chain couples TRBV10-3 to TRBJ1-6, with 10 bases that match TRBD1. CDR1 is ENHRY, CDR2 SYGVKD, per germline. The CDR3 is made up of 15 amino acids. The V gene end was trimmed by 2 bases and the J gene end by 10 bases; junction bases not matched to a gene: 5. CDR3 protein: CAISEIGQGGSPLHF. The CDR3 DNA reads TGTGCCATCAGTGAGATTGGACAGGGGGGATCACCCCTCCACTTT.

The chain carries TRBV30 and TRBJ1-4; D possibly corresponds to TRBD1 (6 bases). The CDR3 spans 15 residues. The V gene lost 4 bases and the J gene lost 3 bases, with 15 bases spanning the gap. Germline V gene lookup returns CDR1 GTSNPN and CDR2 SVGIG (reference sequence). The CDR3 loop reads CAWNIPGVANEKLFF. In DNA form, the CDR3 reads TGTGCCTGGAATATACCAGGGGTGGCTAATGAAAAACTGTTTTTT.

The chain carries TRBV11-2 and TRBJ1-5; D uncertain. V shed 0 bases and J shed 2 bases, with 11 bases lying between them. This CDR3 is built from 16 residues. Germline V lookup: CDR1 SGHAT, CDR2 FQNNGV. Here the CDR3 reads CASSLDEGNGNQPQHF. The DNA of the CDR3 is TGTGCCAGCAGCTTAGATGAGGGAAACGGCAATCAGCCCCAGCATTTT.

The rearrangement uses TRBV5-1 and TRBJ1-2, with no clear D. Germline V CDR1 and CDR2: SGHRS, YFSETQ. V was shortened by 4 bases and J by 8 bases, with 12 bases between the two germline ends. The CDR3 loop spans 12 amino acids. The CDR3 DNA is TGCGCCAGCAGCCAGTCCCAGGAAGGCTACACCTTC. The encoded protein is CASSQSQEGYTF.

The chain links TRBV7-8 to TRBJ2-7, with D perhaps matching TRBD1 (5 bases). The CDR3 is 15 residues long. The germline gives CDR1 SGHVS, CDR2 FQNEAQ. The ends were cut back, 0 bases at V and 1 base at J, with 10 bases in the middle. CDR3 coding DNA: TGTGCCAGCAGCTTAGCGCCTCAGGGTTCCTACGAGCAGTACTTC. Amino acids: CASSLAPQGSYEQYF.

This clone was seen a handful of times. This rearrangement joins TRBV29-1 to TRBJ2-5; D is uncertain. The CDR3 runs to 14 residues. Germline V gene lookup returns CDR1 SQVTM and CDR2 ANQGSEA. Deletions cut 2 bases from V and 1 base from J, with 11 bases between. CDR3 loop: CSVEWLTAQETQYF. The DNA of the CDR3 is TGCAGCGTTGAATGGCTCACAGCCCAAGAGACCCAGTACTTC.

The chain is built from TRBV5-1 and TRBJ1-1; TRBD1 aligns across 12 bases. There are 17 residues in the CDR3. The V segment lost 4 bases and the J segment 0 bases; nucleotides outside the gene matches: 7. The germline gives CDR1 SGHRS, CDR2 YFSETQ. In DNA form, the CDR3 reads TGCGCCAGCAGCATTTCCGGGACAGGGGGCATGAACACTGAAGCTTTCTTT. It is translated as CASSISGTGGMNTEAFF.

For the CDR3, the DNA is TGCGCCAGCAGCTCCCTGGGGGGGGCAGATACGCAGTATTTT. Translated, it gives CASSSLGGADTQYF. This chain connects TRBV5-1 to TRBJ2-3; 7 nucleotides agree with TRBD2. The CDR3 sequence is 14 residues long. Losses at the gene ends were 3 bases for V and 4 bases for J; bases not matched to a gene: 5. Germline V gene lookup returns CDR1 SGHRS and CDR2 YFSETQ.

This chain uses TRBV28 with TRBJ2-5; D gene unclear. Germline V lookup: CDR1 MDHEN, CDR2 SYDVKM. The V end was cut by 5 bases, the J end by 1 base, with 11 bases between. The CDR3 covers 14 residues. The CDR3, as DNA: TGTGCCAGCAGTCTCCCCCCAGGCCAAGAGACCCAGTACTTC. Its protein product is CASSLPPGQETQYF.

The chain combines TRBV7-2 with TRBJ1-5; D is perhaps TRBD1 (5 bases). There are 15 residues in the CDR3. The V gene lost 3 bases and the J gene lost 6 bases, with 15 bases spanning the gap. The germline V gene has CDR1 SGHTA and CDR2 FQGNSA. CDR3 sequence: CASSFGREYAQPQHF. Here the CDR3 DNA reads TGTGCCAGCAGCTTTGGCAGGGAATATGCTCAGCCCCAGCATTTT. Combining the CDR3 with reference TRBV7-2 and TRBJ1-5 gives the whole variable domain GAGVSQSPSNKVTEKGKDVELRCDPISGHTALYWYRQSLGQGLEFLIYFQGNSAPDKSGLPSDRFSAERTGGSVSTLTIQRTQQEDSAVYLCASSFGREYAQPQHFGDGTRLSIL.

This chain links TRBV5-4 with TRBJ1-1, with TRBD1 as a possible D gene (6 bases). The CDR3 loop spans 14 amino acids. The germline V gene has CDR1 SGHNT and CDR2 YYREEE (reference sequence). V dropped 3 bases and J dropped 4 bases, with 13 bases sitting between them. The CDR3 sequence: CASSSRQVITEAFF. The CDR3 DNA sequence: TGTGCCAGCAGCTCCCGACAGGTAATCACTGAAGCTTTCTTT.

The rearrangement links TRBV6-6 to TRBJ1-2, with 8 bases identical to TRBD1. The CDR3 spans 13 residues. Germline V CDR1 and CDR2: MNHNY, SVGAGI (reference sequence). Trimming cost V 6 bases and J 6 bases; bases outside gene matches: 6. CDR3 in DNA: TGTGCCAGCAGATCCTACAGGGGGGATGGCTACACCTTC. Its protein product is CASRSYRGDGYTF.

The rearrangement joins TRBV7-2 to TRBJ2-1; 9 nucleotides match TRBD2. The CDR3 has 17 amino acids. V gave up 0 bases and J gave up 6 bases; unmatched junction bases: 9. Per germline, CDR1 SGHTA and CDR2 FQGNSA. CDR3 in amino acids: CASSLAVWVAGANEQFF. CDR3 nucleotides: TGTGCCAGCAGCTTAGCGGTGTGGGTAGCGGGAGCCAATGAGCAGTTCTTC.

The chain employs TRBV3-1 (or the pseudogene TRBV3-2) and TRBJ2-3; TRBD1 matches at 8 bases. Trimming at V came to 7 bases and at J to 1 base, leaving 7 bases not matched to a gene. Germline V gives CDR1 LGHDT, CDR2 YNNKEL (reference sequence). This CDR3 comprises 15 residues. CDR3 coding DNA: TGTGCCAGCATCCCTGCAGGGGGCCGCACAGATACGCAGTATTTT. Its protein product is CASIPAGGRTDTQYF.

The chain joins TRBV29-1 to TRBJ2-5, with TRBD1 as a possible D gene (5 bases). The CDR3 contains 12 residues. Germline V CDR1 and CDR2: SQVTM, ANQGSEA. V was cut by 5 bases and J by 4 bases, with 11 bases left in between. The CDR3 coding sequence is TGCAGCGTTCCAGGGCCCATAGAGACCCAGTACTTC. Translated: CSVPGPIETQYF.

The rearrangement uses TRBV7-3 and TRBJ2-3; D ambiguous. This CDR3 has 16 amino acids. Germline CDR1 and CDR2: SGHTA and FQGTGA. Trimming stripped 1 base from V and 6 bases from J, with 17 bases between. CDR3: CASSLNSLGLADTQYF. In DNA, the CDR3 is TGTGCCAGCAGCTTAAATTCCCTAGGTCTGGCGGATACGCAGTATTTT.

The CDR3 DNA reads as TGTGCCAGCAGCATTGGGACAGGGGGGCAAGGGGGCTACACCTTC. Its translation is CASSIGTGGQGGYTF. The chain links TRBV21-1 to TRBJ1-2; no check of the table's D call, TRBD1, against the DNA was made. TRBV21-1 is reported as a pseudogene. The CDR3 has 15 residues.

This sequence joins TRBV7-8 and TRBJ1-1; D is unresolved. Trimming took off 7 bases at V and 4 bases at J, with 16 bases between the two ends. The CDR3 runs 14 residues. Germline loops: CDR1 SGHVS, CDR2 FQNEAQ. CDR3 bases: TGTGCCAGCACCTCCGTCGTGAGTGGCACTGAAGCTTTCTTT. Translated: CASTSVVSGTEAFF.

The V gene is TRBV6-4, the J gene TRBJ2-3, with 8 bases matching TRBD1. Germline lookup yields CDR1 MRHNA and CDR2 SNTAGT. J gave up 4 bases and V 6 bases, and 6 bases lay outside the gene matches. The CDR3 has 14 residues. CDR3 region: CASSRDRQSDTQYF. CDR3 DNA: TGTGCCAGCAGCCGGGACAGGCAGTCAGATACGCAGTATTTT.

The V and J genes are TRBV9 and TRBJ2-3; D gene uncertain. Looked up from germline, CDR1 is SGDLS and CDR2 is YYNGEE. The CDR3 covers 14 residues. V shed 0 bases and J shed 3 bases, with 8 bases lying between them. The DNA for the CDR3 is TGTGCCAGCAGCGTAGTCCCAAATACAGATACGCAGTATTTT. Amino acid sequence: CASSVVPNTDTQYF.

V usage is TRBV3-1 (or the pseudogene TRBV3-2) and J usage is TRBJ1-2; D remains ambiguous. The V end was cut by 6 bases, the J end by 2 bases, with 7 bases between. The CDR3 consists of 12 residues. Germline values: CDR1 LGHDT, CDR2 YNNKEL (reference sequence). The CDR3 DNA follows: TGTGCCAGCAGTACAACCAACTATGGCTACACCTTC. The encoded protein is CASSTTNYGYTF.

This chain links TRBV14 with TRBJ2-1, with 9 bases lining up with TRBD2. The CDR3 runs 16 residues. J was trimmed by 5 bases and V by 2 bases; bases with no gene match: 7. Germline CDR1 reads SGHDN; CDR2 reads FVKESK. The CDR3 sequence is CASSQNSGSVDNEQFF. CDR3 coding DNA: TGTGCCAGCAGCCAAAATAGCGGGAGTGTTGACAATGAGCAGTTCTTC.